This TCR beta chain was sequenced during a study of CD4 T cells in relation to SARS-CoV-2 and coronaviruses. Note on this clone: The antigen is not known.

Germline CDR1 and CDR2: GTSNPN and SVGIG (reference sequence). The V end lost 3 bases, the J end lost 1 base, and 9 bases lay between the germline ends. The CDR3 runs 13 residues. Profiling relied on immunoSEQ multiplex PCR, and the TCRdb table lists in-frame clones only, not all of them. The sample holds tens of thousands of clones, just over 75% seen once. The origin of this receptor is an adult with COVID-19. This rearrangement joins TRBV30 to TRBJ1-1; no firm D call. The sample consisted of memory CD4+ T cells from PBMCs, cultured in vitro. Here the CDR3 DNA reads TGTGCCTGGAGCGTGCAGACGAACACTGAAGCTTTCTTT. This codes for CAWSVQTNTEAFF.